This T cell receptor beta chain stems from a study of cytomegalovirus exposure and HLA in healthy donors. Trimming at V came to 5 bases and at J to 2 bases, leaving 6 bases not matched to a gene. The CDR3 has 17 amino acids. Germline V gives CDR1 SGHAT, CDR2 FQNNGV. With 60 Vbeta and 13 Jbeta primers, the PCR was carried out. Data came from immunoSEQ multiplex PCR; TCRdb stores just in-frame clones and leaves some out. The data hold around 170,000 clones, with about four fifths observed a single time. Sequencing was carried out using PBMCs. The origin of this receptor is a woman aged 45-59 years in good health and CMV-seropositive. This chain uses TRBV11-2 with TRBJ2-3, with TRBD2 matching over 14 bases. This CDR3 reads CASSPGTSGGTTDTQYF. The DNA for the CDR3 is TGTGCCAGCAGCCCGGGGACTAGCGGGGGCACCACAGATACGCAGTATTTT.